Listed below are T cell receptor beta chains from one sample, sequenced in a study of shared T cell receptors in the human thymus. The method was immunoSEQ multiplex PCR; TCRdb's version includes in-frame clones alone and lacks a portion of them. The sample has around 340,000 clones; approximately 95% are singletons. The sequencing sample was made of thymocytes. These receptor sequences come from a human donor. Each CDR3 is given with its conserved first and last residue. The D gene is left open where the match is weak. The size entry is marked missing in some rows and otherwise reads once, few, many or a size class.

V,J,size,D,CDR3,DNA
TRBV28,TRBJ2-1,NA,NA,CASSLGENNEQFF,TGTGCCAGCAGTTTAGGGGAAAACAATGAGCAGTTCTTC
TRBV7-6,TRBJ2-3,NA,TRBD2,CASSRLAGGGYF,TGTGCCAGCAGCCGACTAGCGGGAGGTGGTTATTTT
TRBV28,TRBJ2-4,NA,NA,CASSLFRSSERTKNIQYF,TGTGCCAGCAGTTTATTTAGGTCGAGCGAGCGGACCAAAAACATTCAGTACTTC
TRBV9,TRBJ2-7,NA,TRBD2,CASSGPGLRGGEQYF,TGTGCCAGCAGCGGCCCGGGACTCCGGGGGGGCGAGCAGTACTTC
TRBV28,TRBJ1-3,NA,TRBD1,CASRGIKWTGGYTIYF,TGTGCCAGCAGGGGGATTAAATGGACAGGGGGCTACACCATATATTTT
TRBV28,TRBJ2-3,NA,TRBD2,CASSFKVTSGWNTDTQYF,TGTGCCAGCAGTTTTAAAGTAACTAGCGGGTGGAACACAGATACGCAGTATTTT
TRBV5-1,TRBJ1-1,NA,NA,CASNLIGGLRDGSTEAFF,TGCGCCAGCAACCTAATAGGGGGACTCCGCGATGGGAGCACTGAAGCTTTCTTT
TRBV2,TRBJ2-5,once,TRBD2,CASREGLAGGQETQYF,TGTGCCAGCAGGGAGGGACTAGCGGGAGGTCAAGAGACCCAGTACTTC
TRBV7-6,TRBJ2-7,once,TRBD2,CASSLGGLAVPYEQYF,TGTGCCAGCAGCTTAGGGGGACTAGCGGTGCCCTACGAGCAGTACTTC
TRBV25-1,TRBJ1-6,once,NA,CASSAPGPPVGISPLHF,TGTGCCAGCAGTGCGCCGGGACCCCCCGTAGGGATTTCACCCCTCCACTTT
TRBV7-6,TRBJ2-1,once,NA,CASSLDVRGVHNEQFF,TGTGCCAGCAGCTTAGACGTCAGGGGGGTCCACAATGAGCAGTTCTTC
TRBV20-1,TRBJ2-7,NA,NA,CSARGEQYF,TGCAGTGCTAGGGGGGAGCAGTACTTC